These 26 T cell receptor beta chains share one sample of origin, sequenced in a study of human T cells and chemical hapten exposure. Specified time point: pre-sensitization, week 0. Treatment reported: therapeutic diphenylcyclopropenone sensitization with weekly scalp DPC. Each CDR3 protein is one row after TCRdb ran MiXCR on the RACE reads. Counted here are more than 250,000 distinct CDR3 sequences, around 7% occurring once; the ten biggest clones make up 1.2%. Sequencing used whole blood, obtained in connection with sensitization to the hapten diphenylcyclopropenone (DPC). Every receptor here comes from a man younger than 35 with alopecia areata. Some clones in this sample may be carry-over from other donors' samples.

This clonotype was observed a handful of times. This sequence joins TRBV25-1 and TRBJ2-7, with 9 bases identical to TRBD1. Germline V gives CDR1 MGHDK, CDR2 SYGVNS. The junction had 9 bases not matched to a gene; V was cut back by 6 bases and J by 6 bases. The CDR3 is 14 amino acids. Here the CDR3 reads CASRGGTGWSEQYF. DNA of the CDR3: TGTGCCAGCAGGGGGGGGACAGGGTGGTCCGAGCAGTACTTC.

The rearrangement links TRBV7-9 to TRBJ1-1; tentatively, D is TRBD1 (6 bases). Germline values: CDR1 SEHNR, CDR2 FQNEAQ (reference sequence). The V and J ends lost 1 base and 1 base respectively, with 22 bases between them. This CDR3 spans 19 amino acids. The CDR3 sequence: CASSLDSSRGNRENTEAFF. The DNA of the CDR3 is TGTGCCAGCAGCTTAGATTCCTCCCGGGGGAACAGGGAGAACACTGAAGCTTTCTTT.

This rearrangement joins TRBV6-1 to TRBJ1-1, with 7 nucleotides matching TRBD1. The CDR3 runs to 14 residues. Germline trimming cut 3 bases from V and 7 bases from J; bases unmatched to any gene: 8. The germline gives CDR1 MNHNS, CDR2 SASEGT. The CDR3 coding sequence is TGTGCCAGCAGTGACCAAGTTCAGGGGGATGAAGCTTTCTTT. It yields the protein CASSDQVQGDEAFF.

This clonotype was picked up many times. V is TRBV20-1 and J is TRBJ2-5; D not resolved. The V end lost 3 bases, the J end lost 4 bases, and 3 bases lay between the germline ends. Germline values: CDR1 DFQATT, CDR2 SNEGSKA (reference sequence). The CDR3 has 10 amino acids. The chain's CDR3 is CSASSETQYF. The CDR3 region has the DNA TGCAGTGCTAGTTCAGAGACCCAGTACTTC.

The rearrangement joins TRBV6-5 to TRBJ1-5; 10 bases are a match to TRBD1. Germline V CDR1 and CDR2: MNHEY, SVGAGI. Trimming took 5 bases from V and 3 from J; bases not matched to a gene: 4. CDR3 size: 15 residues. CDR3 sequence reads: CASSRGTGDNQPQHF. The CDR3 nucleotides are TGTGCCAGCAGTCGCGGGACAGGGGACAATCAGCCCCAGCATTTT.

For the CDR3, the DNA is TGCAGTGCCATTCCCCAGGGTTACGAGCAGTACTTC. Translated: CSAIPQGYEQYF. The V call is TRBV20-1, the J call TRBJ2-7; a weak D match, TRBD1 (5 bases). The CDR3 covers 12 residues. V dropped 6 bases and J dropped 4 bases, with 13 bases sitting between them. Germline loops: CDR1 DFQATT, CDR2 SNEGSKA (reference sequence).

This clonotype was found a few times. The chain joins TRBV5-1 to TRBJ2-6, with no clear D. The CDR3 covers 16 residues. The ends were cut back, 0 bases at V and 0 bases at J, with 7 bases in the middle. Germline CDR1 SGHRS, CDR2 YFSETQ. Here the CDR3 DNA reads TGCGCCAGCAGCTTGGCCTTTGTCTCTGGGGCCAACGTCCTGACTTTC. Translation gives CASSLAFVSGANVLTF.

The genes are TRBV4-1 and TRBJ1-4; D unresolved. The germline gives CDR1 MGHRA, CDR2 YSYEKL. The CDR3 is made up of 14 amino acids. V was shortened by 4 bases and J by 7 bases, with 13 bases between the two germline ends. CDR3 nucleotide sequence: TGCGCCAGCAGCCCCCGACGGGGTGGTGAAAAACTGTTTTTT. Protein product: CASSPRRGGEKLFF.

The V gene is TRBV18, the J gene TRBJ2-3; D gene unclear. The CDR3 covers 15 residues. V was trimmed by 1 base and J by 0 bases, leaving 8 bases between them. Germline V gene sequence: CDR1 KGHSH, CDR2 LQKENI. The DNA of the CDR3 is TGTGCCAGCTCACCACTGGTAGAGAGCACAGATACGCAGTATTTT. Protein: CASSPLVESTDTQYF.

This clonotype was observed a handful of times. J is TRBJ2-2 and V is TRBV12-3 or TRBV12-4; D unclear. The V gene lost 7 bases and the J gene lost 8 bases, with 11 bases spanning the gap. CDR3 length: 12 amino acids. In DNA form, the CDR3 reads TGTGCCAGCACCCGACCCCCTGGGGAGCTGTTTTTT. It translates to CASTRPPGELFF.

This clonotype was detected a few times. This chain links TRBV19 with TRBJ2-3; TRBD2 matches 10 bases. The CDR3 sequence is 14 residues long. V gave up 9 bases and J gave up 2 bases; unmatched junction bases: 5. In germline, CDR1 is LNHDA, CDR2 SQIVND (reference sequence). The CDR3 nucleotides read TGTGCCAGCAGAGGACTAGCGGACACAGATACGCAGTATTTT. This codes for CASRGLADTDTQYF.

The chain is built from TRBV6-6 and TRBJ1-5; 7 bases are shared with TRBD1. The CDR3 covers 13 residues. CDR1 MNHNY and CDR2 SVGAGI come from the germline V gene (reference sequence). Losses at the gene ends were 8 bases for V and 3 bases for J; bases not matched to a gene: 4. CDR3 in DNA: TGTGCCAGCCTCGGGACAGTCAATCAGCCCCAGCATTTT. It codes for CASLGTVNQPQHF.

This clonotype has ten or more counts. This chain connects TRBV6-5 to TRBJ2-7; D might be TRBD1 or TRBD2, each matching 5 bases. This CDR3 region has 16 residues. Trimming took 8 bases from V and 3 from J, leaving 23 bases between them. Germline loops: CDR1 MNHEY, CDR2 SVGAGI. CDR3 in amino acids: CASRHLRGVSLYEQYF. CDR3 sequence (DNA): TGTGCCAGCCGACACCTCAGAGGGGTATCACTCTACGAGCAGTACTTC.

Many counts were recorded for this clonotype. The chain links TRBV4-1 to TRBJ2-6; TRBD1 agrees at 11 bases. Germline CDR1 MGHRA, CDR2 YSYEKL. V lost 0 bases, J lost 3 bases, and 4 bases stayed unmatched. The length of the CDR3 is 18 residues. The CDR3 DNA follows: TGCGCCAGCAGCCAAGAAGGACAGGGGGCGTATGGGGCCAACGTCCTGACTTTC. It is translated as CASSQEGQGAYGANVLTF.

This clonotype was detected only a few times. This rearrangement joins TRBV18 to TRBJ1-1, with D hard to call. From germline, CDR1 is KGHSH and CDR2 LQKENI. Trimming took off 2 bases at V and 2 bases at J, with 6 bases between the two ends. The CDR3 spans 13 residues. Written as DNA, the CDR3 is TGTGCCAGCTCACCAATGGACAACACTGAAGCTTTCTTT. It translates to CASSPMDNTEAFF.

The chain links TRBV20-1 to TRBJ1-4; D not resolved. Trimming removed 0 bases at V and 8 bases at J, with 4 bases between. The germline V gene has CDR1 DFQATT and CDR2 SNEGSKA (reference sequence). CDR3 size: 11 residues. The CDR3 here is CSARDREKLFF. In DNA form, the CDR3 reads TGCAGTGCTAGAGACCGCGAAAAACTGTTTTTT.

There are a few counts of this clonotype. V usage is TRBV4-3 and J usage is TRBJ2-1; TRBD2 aligns across 10 bases. The CDR3 is 17 residues long. Per the germline V gene, CDR1 is LGHNA and CDR2 is YSLEER. J lost 10 bases, V lost 0 bases, and 12 bases had no gene match. The CDR3 DNA reads as TGCGCCAGCAGCCAAGAAATTATAATAGCGGGGGGCCGGGAGCAGTTCTTC. This translates into CASSQEIIIAGGREQFF.

V and J are TRBV7-6 and TRBJ1-6; TRBD1 agrees at 7 bases. V dropped 5 bases and J dropped 0; count of bases not matched to a gene: 4. The germline CDR1 and CDR2 sequences are SGHVS and FNYEAQ. There are 16 residues in the CDR3. The CDR3 region is CASSEDRSSYNSPLHF. CDR3 coding DNA: TGTGCCAGCAGCGAGGACAGGAGCTCCTATAATTCACCCCTCCACTTT.

This chain uses TRBV12-3 or TRBV12-4 with TRBJ1-5; unclear D gene. The CDR3 is made up of 15 amino acids. Trimming shortened V by 0 bases and J by 9 bases, and 15 bases separated the two germline ends. CDR3 in amino acids: CASSLARASRRPQHF. Here the CDR3 DNA reads TGTGCCAGCAGTTTAGCGCGGGCCTCTCGAAGGCCCCAGCATTTT.

Only a few counts were recorded for this clonotype. CDR3 nucleotide sequence: TGCGCCAGCAGCCAACATACCGGGACAGGGATGAGCGGCTACACCTTC. Its translation is CASSQHTGTGMSGYTF. V and J are TRBV4-3 and TRBJ1-2; 9 nucleotides agree with TRBD1. The germline V gene has CDR1 LGHNA and CDR2 YSLEER. The V segment lost 2 bases and the J segment 8 bases; nucleotides outside the gene matches: 12. The CDR3 is 16 amino acids.

This clonotype has at least ten counts. This rearrangement joins TRBV4-2 to TRBJ1-2; D might be TRBD1 (6 bases). Germline V gene sequence: CDR1 LGHNA, CDR2 YNFKEQ. Trimming took 1 base from V and 6 from J, leaving 9 bases between them. This CDR3 spans 13 amino acids. CDR3 in DNA: TGTGCCAGCAGCCAAGGGGACACCAATGGCTACACCTTC. This sequence encodes CASSQGDTNGYTF.

The J gene is TRBJ2-2, the V gene TRBV4-1; maybe TRBD1 (6 bases). The germline V gene has CDR1 MGHRA and CDR2 YSYEKL. The ends were cut back, 4 bases at V and 1 base at J, with 13 bases in the middle. There are 16 residues in the CDR3. This CDR3 reads CASSPVGTKNTGELFF. DNA for the CDR3: TGCGCCAGCAGCCCTGTAGGGACAAAGAACACCGGGGAGCTGTTTTTT.

This clonotype was seen ten or more times. CDR3 sequence (DNA): TGTGCCAGCAGCAACACCGGGGAGCTGTTTTTT. It yields the protein CASSNTGELFF. The chain combines TRBV6-2 or TRBV6-3 with TRBJ2-2; D uncertain. Germline V gene lookup returns CDR1 MNHEY and CDR2 SVGEGT. CDR3 length equals 11 residues. V was trimmed by 6 bases and J by 2 bases, leaving 1 base between them.

This clonotype was observed a few times. V usage is TRBV6-4 and J usage is TRBJ2-1; 9 positions agree with TRBD1. The CDR3 contains 15 residues. The ends lost 4 bases at V and 3 bases at J; junction bases unmatched: 4. Per germline, CDR1 MRHNA and CDR2 SNTAGT. CDR3 nucleotides: TGTGCCAGCAGTGGCGGGACAGGGCTCTACAATGAGCAGTTCTTC. Translation: CASSGGTGLYNEQFF.

V usage is TRBV14 and J usage is TRBJ2-5; 7 bases align to TRBD1. Germline V gene data show CDR1 as SGHDN and CDR2 as FVKESK. CDR3 length: 16 amino acids. J lost 3 bases, V lost 2 bases, and 9 bases had no gene match. CDR3 in DNA: TGTGCCAGCAGCCAATTTCTAGGGACAGACGAAGAGACCCAGTACTTC. As protein: CASSQFLGTDEETQYF.

This clonotype appeared a few times. This sequence joins TRBV6-1 and TRBJ2-1; 13 bases agree with TRBD2. Unmatched junction bases numbered 11, after V lost 7 bases and J lost 8 bases. This CDR3 spans 16 amino acids. CDR1 MNHNS and CDR2 SASEGT come from the germline V gene. The DNA for the CDR3 is TGTGCCAGCAACGAGGGTGGACTAGCGGGGGTCTATGAGCAGTTCTTC. Amino acid sequence: CASNEGGLAGVYEQFF.